The clone carrying this TCR beta chain was counted only a few times. The antigen is not known. A sample-barcoded 5' primer and a J-beta primer mix were used in a second PCR of about 7 to 12 cycles. Each sample yielded at least 2.5 million CDR3-containing paired-end reads. TCRdb reanalysed the 5' RACE reads using MiXCR and keeps one entry per CDR3 protein. The sample lists 600,000 or so distinct CDR3 sequences; about 21% were seen once. V lost 4 bases, J lost 2 bases, and 14 bases lay in between. The CDR3 is 14 residues long. Germline CDR1 reads DFQATT; CDR2 reads SNEGSKA (reference sequence). The total RNA that was extracted per sample amounted to at least 5.5 micrograms. This record comes from a study of blood T cells in healthy people across ages. General study findings and limits: Estimated diversity that came from one million T cells was considered an underestimate. Versus aged donors, long-lived donors had higher diversity and more naive CD4+ cells.

The clonotype originates from a man in his 70s in good health. Sequencing was carried out using blood. The J gene is TRBJ2-5, the V gene TRBV20-1; a possible D gene is TRBD1 (5 bases). The DNA for the CDR3 is TGCAGTGCTACCGAGGACACCTATCAAGAGACCCAGTACTTC. It encodes CSATEDTYQETQYF.